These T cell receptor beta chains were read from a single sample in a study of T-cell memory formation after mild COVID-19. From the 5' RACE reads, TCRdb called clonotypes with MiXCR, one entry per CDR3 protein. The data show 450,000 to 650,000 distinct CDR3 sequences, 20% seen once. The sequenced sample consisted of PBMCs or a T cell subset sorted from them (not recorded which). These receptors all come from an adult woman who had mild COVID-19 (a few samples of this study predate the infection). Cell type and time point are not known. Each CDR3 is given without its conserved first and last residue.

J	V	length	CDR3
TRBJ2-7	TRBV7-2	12	ASSLSNRPNEQY
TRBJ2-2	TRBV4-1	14	ASRFGLAGYTGELF
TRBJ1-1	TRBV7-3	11	ASSLSVNTEAF
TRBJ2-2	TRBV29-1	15	SVEVATGTGNTGELF
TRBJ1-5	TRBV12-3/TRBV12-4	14	ASSFVPGRMGQPQH
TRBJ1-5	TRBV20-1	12	SARAQGFNQPQH
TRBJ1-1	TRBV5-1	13	ASSLDLGGVAEAF
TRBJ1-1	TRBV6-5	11	ASSNPGNTEAF
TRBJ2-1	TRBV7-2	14	ASSLRGLFSYNEQF
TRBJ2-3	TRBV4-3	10	ASSQEEGTQY